Below are 29 T cell receptor beta chains sequenced from a single sample in a study of T cells in Graves' hyperthyroidism and ophthalmopathy. RNA transcripts provided the source from which TCR beta CDR3 regions were amplified. Researchers ran a first-round RT-PCR on the TCR CDR3 using the HTBI primer set. TCRdb re-analysed the multiplex PCR reads in MiXCR, keeping a single row per CDR3 protein. The table shows hundreds of thousands of distinct CDR3 sequences, with over 15% occurring only once. Source material: blood. The origin of the receptors is an older woman with Graves' ophthalmopathy.

This clonotype occurred a few times. The CDR3 sequence: CASSLTGVHYGYTF. DNA for the CDR3: TGTGCCAGCAGCCTTACAGGGGTTCACTATGGCTACACCTTC. The chain combines TRBV25-1 with TRBJ1-2; 7 nucleotides align to TRBD1. The CDR3 spans 14 residues. Germline values: CDR1 MGHDK, CDR2 SYGVNS. Germline trimming cut 6 bases from V and 3 bases from J; bases unmatched to any gene: 7.

This clonotype was seen a few times. The chain links TRBV9 to TRBJ2-5; no clear D gene. CDR1 is SGDLS, CDR2 YYNGEE, per germline. Trimming removed 1 base at V and 5 bases at J, with 9 bases between. The CDR3 runs 13 residues. The CDR3 is CASSVWSGETQYF. The CDR3 DNA sequence: TGTGCCAGCAGCGTATGGTCCGGGGAGACCCAGTACTTC.

The gene calls are TRBV7-9 and TRBJ2-3, with D unresolved. Per germline, CDR1 SEHNR and CDR2 FQNEAQ (reference sequence). There are 14 residues in the CDR3. V was cut by 3 bases and J by 0 bases, with 7 bases left in between. The CDR3 region is CASSFVASTDTQYF. CDR3 sequence (DNA): TGTGCCAGCAGCTTTGTAGCTAGCACAGATACGCAGTATTTT.

This clonotype has a handful of counts. The V and J genes are TRBV6-1 and TRBJ2-5, with D unresolved. The CDR3 covers 11 residues. In germline, CDR1 is MNHNS, CDR2 SASEGT. Trimming left V 4 bases short and J 5 bases short, with 5 bases between. The CDR3 here is CASSVLETQYF. CDR3 in DNA: TGTGCCAGCAGTGTTCTTGAGACCCAGTACTTC.

Ten or more counts support this clonotype. The gene calls are TRBV7-6 and TRBJ2-5; D is ambiguous. Germline lookup yields CDR1 SGHVS and CDR2 FNYEAQ. The CDR3 spans 15 residues. Trimming cost V 1 base and J 2 bases, with 11 bases left between them. CDR3 nucleotides: TGTGCCAGCAGCTTAGTTAGCTCTCAACAAGAGACCCAGTACTTC. Translated, it gives CASSLVSSQQETQYF.

This clonotype was counted many times. This chain joins TRBV12-3 or TRBV12-4 and TRBJ2-1, with 9 bases lining up with TRBD2. V was clipped by 8 bases and J by 8 bases; unmatched bases: 19. This CDR3 is 17 amino acids long. The CDR3 loop reads CASSRNRGLAYSDEQFF. CDR3 sequence (DNA): TGTGCCAGCTCAAGAAATCGCGGACTAGCGTATAGCGATGAGCAGTTCTTC.

V gene TRBV4-3 combines with J gene TRBJ1-5; possible D gene TRBD1, 5 bases. Looked up from germline, CDR1 is LGHNA and CDR2 is YSLEER. V lost 0 bases and J lost 1, with 10 bases in between. This CDR3 has 16 amino acids. The CDR3 sequence is CASSQETVGSNQPQHF. As DNA, the CDR3 is TGCGCCAGCAGCCAAGAGACAGTAGGAAGCAATCAGCCCCAGCATTTT.

A word on this clonotype: A much more abundant neighbour one base away suggests this may be a read error. The chain carries TRBV2 and TRBJ2-1; unclear D gene. The germline V gene has CDR1 SNHLY and CDR2 FYNNEI. The CDR3 is 17 residues long. Trimming took 5 bases from V and 5 from J, leaving 22 bases between them. Here the CDR3 reads CASSPLAGVGWNNEQFF. As DNA, the CDR3 is TGTGCCAGCAGTCCGCTGGCTGGGGTCGGGTGGAACAATGAGCAGTTCTTC.

The chain couples TRBV7-9 to TRBJ2-5, with TRBD1 identical over 7 bases. Trimming removed 8 bases from V and 5 bases from J; junction bases left unmatched: 14. The germline V gene has CDR1 SEHNR and CDR2 FQNEAQ (reference sequence). CDR3 length: 15 residues. DNA of the CDR3: TGTGCCAGCTCATCAGTAGGGGGCGCCTTGGAGACCCAGTACTTC. As protein: CASSSVGGALETQYF.

There are many counts of this clonotype. The chain links TRBV27 to TRBJ2-1; 12 nucleotides line up with TRBD2. Unmatched junction bases numbered 8, after V lost 6 bases and J lost 5 bases. Germline V CDR1 and CDR2: MNHEY, SMNVEV (reference sequence). The CDR3 runs to 16 residues. The CDR3 is CASRPTRLAGDNEQFF. In DNA, the CDR3 is TGTGCCAGCAGACCAACCCGACTAGCGGGAGACAATGAGCAGTTCTTC.

The chain uses TRBV10-3 and TRBJ1-2; 12 bases agree with TRBD1. This CDR3 region has 16 residues. With V trimmed by 3 bases and J by 4 bases, 6 bases remained unmatched. Germline lookup yields CDR1 ENHRY and CDR2 SYGVKD. CDR3: CAISDTGTGGAYGYTF. The CDR3 DNA is TGTGCCATCAGTGATACTGGGACAGGGGGCGCCTATGGCTACACCTTC.

The sample holds a few counts of this clonotype. The chain has TRBV27 and TRBJ2-1; D possibly corresponds to TRBD1 (6 bases). There are 14 residues in the CDR3. The germline V and J ends were trimmed by 7 bases and 2 bases, with 12 bases remaining between them. Germline CDR1 reads MNHEY; CDR2 reads SMNVEV (reference sequence). Written as DNA, the CDR3 is TGTGCCAGCATGATAAGGGGGACCTACAATGAGCAGTTCTTC. Translated: CASMIRGTYNEQFF.

Ten or more counts support this clonotype. The chain joins TRBV5-1 to TRBJ1-4; D is perhaps TRBD1 (6 bases). The CDR3 loop spans 15 amino acids. Germline lookup yields CDR1 SGHRS and CDR2 YFSETQ. V was trimmed by 4 bases and J by 3 bases, leaving 13 bases between them. The CDR3 protein is CASSPGQTSNEKLFF. The DNA for the CDR3 is TGCGCCAGCAGCCCAGGACAGACCTCTAATGAAAAACTGTTTTTT.

This clonotype appeared a single time. This sequence joins TRBV7-9 and TRBJ1-1, with D hard to call. The length of the CDR3 is 12 residues. Germline CDR1 is SEHNR and CDR2 is FQNEAQ (reference sequence). The V and J ends lost 1 base and 8 bases respectively, with 8 bases between them. CDR3 protein: CASSLGTDEAFF. The CDR3 DNA follows: TGTGCCAGCAGCTTAGGGACTGACGAAGCTTTCTTT.

This clonotype was counted ten times or more. The chain links TRBV20-1 to TRBJ2-3, with TRBD2 matching over 8 bases. Per the germline V gene, CDR1 is DFQATT and CDR2 is SNEGSKA (reference sequence). The trim removed 1 base at V and 3 bases at J, leaving 6 bases unmatched. The CDR3 runs to 15 residues. CDR3 coding DNA: TGCAGTGCTAGAGCGGGAGGGCCACGGACAGATACGCAGTATTTT. This encodes CSARAGGPRTDTQYF.

This clonotype showed up many times. The chain couples TRBV7-2 to TRBJ1-2; 7 nucleotides align to TRBD1. V trimming: 7 bases; J trimming: 10 bases; junction bases outside the gene matches: 15. CDR3 size: 14 residues. Germline V gene data show CDR1 as SGHTA and CDR2 as FQGNSA. The CDR3 region has the DNA TGTGCCAGCAATCCACAGGGGAAGGGCTCATTCTACACCTTC. This codes for CASNPQGKGSFYTF.

CDR3 sequence: CASSYSKAGLIDTQYF. The DNA of the CDR3 is TGTGCCAGCAGTTACTCGAAGGCGGGTCTTATTGATACGCAGTATTTT. The J gene is TRBJ2-3, the V gene TRBV6-6; possibly TRBD2 for D (5 bases). This CDR3 has 16 amino acids. Trimming left V 0 bases short and J 6 bases short, with 16 bases between. The germline gives CDR1 MNHNY, CDR2 SVGAGI (reference sequence).

This clonotype has at least ten counts. The rearrangement uses TRBV9 and TRBJ1-1; D is uncertain. V was pared by 0 bases and J by 3 bases, with 3 bases between. Germline-derived CDR1 and CDR2 are SGDLS and YYNGEE. CDR3 size: 12 residues. This CDR3 reads CASSVDDTEAFF. In DNA, the CDR3 is TGTGCCAGCAGCGTAGATGACACTGAAGCTTTCTTT.

This clonotype has ten or more counts. The chain carries TRBV11-2 and TRBJ1-2, with D possibly TRBD1 on 6 matching bases. The ends were cut back, 3 bases at V and 4 bases at J, with 15 bases in the middle. This CDR3 spans 15 amino acids. CDR1 and CDR2 from the germline V gene are SGHAT and FQNNGV. The CDR3 nucleotides are TGTGCCAGCAGCTTGACCCACGGACAGATCTATGGCTACACCTTC. This encodes CASSLTHGQIYGYTF.

This clonotype was detected only a few times. The chain combines TRBV5-1 with TRBJ2-2, with 7 bases that match TRBD1. The CDR3 is made up of 16 amino acids. The ends lost 4 bases at V and 1 base at J; junction bases unmatched: 7. The germline gives CDR1 SGHRS, CDR2 YFSETQ. DNA for the CDR3: TGCGCCAGCAGCGTCATTGGACAGGAGAACACCGGGGAGCTGTTTTTT. The encoded protein is CASSVIGQENTGELFF. Drawing the rest from reference TRBV5-1 and TRBJ2-2, the complete variable domain is KAGVTQTPRYLIKTRGQQVTLSCSPISGHRSVSWYQQTPGQGLQFLFEYFSETQRNKGNFPGRFSGRQFSNSRSEMNVSTLELGDSALYLCASSVIGQENTGELFFGEGSRLTVL.

V is TRBV2 and J is TRBJ2-1; D perhaps matches TRBD2 (6 bases). The CDR3 length is 14 residues. CDR1 and CDR2 from the germline V gene are SNHLY and FYNNEI. V shed 1 base and J shed 6 bases, with 10 bases lying between them. CDR3 coding DNA: TGTGCCAGCAGTGAAGTCGGGAGTGGCAATGAGCAGTTCTTC. Its translation: CASSEVGSGNEQFF.

The chain uses TRBV27 and TRBJ2-1, with D perhaps matching TRBD2 (5 bases). CDR3 length: 12 residues. The V end was cut by 7 bases, the J end by 7 bases, with 11 bases between. Germline CDR1 reads MNHEY; CDR2 reads SMNVEV (reference sequence). CDR3 in DNA: TGTGCCAGCAAAACTAGTCTGAATGAGCAGTTCTTC. Its translation: CASKTSLNEQFF.

Ten or more counts support this clonotype. The CDR3 region has the DNA TGTGCCAGCAGTTCAGGACTAGCGGGGGGGAACACGCAGTATTTT. Translation gives CASSSGLAGGNTQYF. The chain is built from TRBV27 and TRBJ2-3; 15 nucleotides match TRBD2. The V segment lost 4 bases and the J segment 9 bases; nucleotides outside the gene matches: 5. Germline loops: CDR1 MNHEY, CDR2 SMNVEV (reference sequence). This CDR3 has 15 amino acids.

This clonotype has a handful of counts. The V and J genes are TRBV11-3 and TRBJ2-3; a weak D match, TRBD2 (5 bases). The germline V and J ends were trimmed by 0 bases and 0 bases, with 13 bases remaining between them. The CDR3 is 17 residues long. Germline CDR1 is SGHNT and CDR2 is YENEEA. The CDR3 here is CASSLEGQDSSTDTQYF. DNA of the CDR3: TGTGCCAGCAGCTTAGAAGGGCAGGACTCTAGCACAGATACGCAGTATTTT.

Ten or more counts support this clonotype. The V call is TRBV7-2, the J call TRBJ2-7; possible D gene TRBD1, 6 bases. With 5 bases removed from V and 6 bases from J, the gap between germline ends came to 8 bases. In germline, CDR1 is SGHTA, CDR2 FQGNSA. The CDR3 totals 11 residues. The CDR3 DNA reads as TGTGCCAGCAGCATAGGGGGCGAGCAGTACTTC. Its translation: CASSIGGEQYF.

This clonotype has ten or more counts. The V and J genes are TRBV11-3 and TRBJ1-1, with D maybe TRBD1 (6 bases). This CDR3 is built from 13 residues. V gave up 3 bases and J gave up 5 bases, with 10 bases separating them. Germline V gives CDR1 SGHNT, CDR2 YENEEA. CDR3 bases: TGTGCCAGCAGCTTTAGGAGGGGGACTGAAGCTTTCTTT. Its translation is CASSFRRGTEAFF.

On this clonotype itself: This may arise from a read error, as a much more abundant clone is one base away. The V and J genes are TRBV12-3 or TRBV12-4 and TRBJ2-5; TRBD1 matches 8 bases. With 7 bases clipped from V and 7 bases from J, the junction kept 5 bases outside the gene matches. The CDR3 extends over 12 amino acids. The CDR3 nucleotides are TGTGCCAGCACCGCAGGGGGCGGGACCCAGTACTTC. Its protein product is CASTAGGGTQYF.

In this sample, this clonotype turned up many times. This chain uses TRBV20-1 with TRBJ2-3; 11 bases map to TRBD2. J was trimmed by 2 bases and V by 2 bases; bases with no gene match: 6. The germline gives CDR1 DFQATT, CDR2 SNEGSKA (reference sequence). This CDR3 has 16 residues. CDR3 in amino acids: CSARTLAGASTDTQYF. CDR3 in DNA: TGCAGTGCTAGAACACTAGCGGGGGCCTCCACAGATACGCAGTATTTT.

The sample holds many counts of this clonotype. The chain links TRBV18 to TRBJ1-2; D uncertain. CDR1 KGHSH and CDR2 LQKENI come from the germline V gene. CDR3 length equals 15 residues. Trimming shortened V by 1 base and J by 6 bases, and 15 bases separated the two germline ends. CDR3 protein: CASSPQWLYEDGYTF. CDR3 nucleotide sequence: TGTGCCAGCTCACCACAATGGTTATACGAGGATGGCTACACCTTC.